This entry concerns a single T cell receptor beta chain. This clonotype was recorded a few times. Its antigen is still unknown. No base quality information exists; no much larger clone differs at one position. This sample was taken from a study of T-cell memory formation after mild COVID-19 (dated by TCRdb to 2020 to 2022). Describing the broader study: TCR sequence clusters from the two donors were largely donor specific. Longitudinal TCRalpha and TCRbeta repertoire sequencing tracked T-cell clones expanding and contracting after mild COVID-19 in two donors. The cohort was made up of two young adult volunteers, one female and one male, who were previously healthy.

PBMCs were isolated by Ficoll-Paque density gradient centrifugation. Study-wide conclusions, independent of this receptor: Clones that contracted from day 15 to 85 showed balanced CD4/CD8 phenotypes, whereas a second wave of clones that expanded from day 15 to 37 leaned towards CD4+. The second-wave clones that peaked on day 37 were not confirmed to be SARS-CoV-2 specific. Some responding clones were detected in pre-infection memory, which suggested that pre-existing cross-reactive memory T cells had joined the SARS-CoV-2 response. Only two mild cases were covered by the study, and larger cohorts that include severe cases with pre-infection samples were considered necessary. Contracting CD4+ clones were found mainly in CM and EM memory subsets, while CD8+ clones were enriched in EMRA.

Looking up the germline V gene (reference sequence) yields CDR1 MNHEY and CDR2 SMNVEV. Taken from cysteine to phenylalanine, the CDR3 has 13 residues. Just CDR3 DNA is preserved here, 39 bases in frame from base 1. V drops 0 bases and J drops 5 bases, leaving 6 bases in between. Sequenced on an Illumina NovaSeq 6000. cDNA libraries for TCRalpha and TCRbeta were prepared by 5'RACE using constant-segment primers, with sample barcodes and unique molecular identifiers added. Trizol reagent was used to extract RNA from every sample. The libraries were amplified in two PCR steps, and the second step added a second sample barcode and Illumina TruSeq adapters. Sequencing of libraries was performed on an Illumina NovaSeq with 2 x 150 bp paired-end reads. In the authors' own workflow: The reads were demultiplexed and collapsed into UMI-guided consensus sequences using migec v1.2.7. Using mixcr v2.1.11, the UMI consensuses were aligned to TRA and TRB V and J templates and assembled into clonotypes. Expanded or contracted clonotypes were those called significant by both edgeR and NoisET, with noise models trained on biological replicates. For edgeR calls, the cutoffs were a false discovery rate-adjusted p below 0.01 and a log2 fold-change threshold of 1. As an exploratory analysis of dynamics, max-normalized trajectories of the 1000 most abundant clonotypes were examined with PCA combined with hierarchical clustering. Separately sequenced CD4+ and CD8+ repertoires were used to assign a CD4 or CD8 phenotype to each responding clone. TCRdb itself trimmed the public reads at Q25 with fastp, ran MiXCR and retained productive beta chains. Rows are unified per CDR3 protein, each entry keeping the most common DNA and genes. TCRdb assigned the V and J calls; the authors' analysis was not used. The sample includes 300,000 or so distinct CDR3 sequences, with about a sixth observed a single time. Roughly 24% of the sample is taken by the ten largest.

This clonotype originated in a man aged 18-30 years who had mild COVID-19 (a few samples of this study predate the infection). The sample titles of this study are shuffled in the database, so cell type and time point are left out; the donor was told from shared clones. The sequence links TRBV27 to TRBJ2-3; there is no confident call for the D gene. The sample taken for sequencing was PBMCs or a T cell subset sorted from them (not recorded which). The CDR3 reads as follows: CASSLSEKDTQYF. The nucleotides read TGTGCCAGCAGTTTATCCGAGAAAGATACGCAGTATTTT.